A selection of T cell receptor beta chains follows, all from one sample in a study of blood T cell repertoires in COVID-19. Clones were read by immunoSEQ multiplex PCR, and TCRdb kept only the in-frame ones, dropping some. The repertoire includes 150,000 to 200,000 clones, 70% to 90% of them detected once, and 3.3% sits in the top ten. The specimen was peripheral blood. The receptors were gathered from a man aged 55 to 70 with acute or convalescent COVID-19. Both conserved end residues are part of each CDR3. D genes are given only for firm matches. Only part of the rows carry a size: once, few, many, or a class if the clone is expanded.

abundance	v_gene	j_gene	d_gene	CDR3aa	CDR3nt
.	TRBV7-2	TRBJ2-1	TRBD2	CASSSRLAGVGNEQFF	TGTGCCAGCAGCTCGCGACTAGCGGGAGTGGGCAATGAGCAGTTCTTC
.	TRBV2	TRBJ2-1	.	CATVLRERGDEQFF	TGTGCCACCGTCCTGCGTGAGCGCGGAGATGAGCAGTTCTTC
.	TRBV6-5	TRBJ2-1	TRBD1	CASSYPSGTGTNEQFF	TGTGCCAGCAGTTACCCGTCCGGGACAGGTACGAATGAGCAGTTCTTC
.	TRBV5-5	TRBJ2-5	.	CASSIGLSEETQYF	TGTGCCAGCAGCATAGGACTAAGTGAGGAGACCCAGTACTTC
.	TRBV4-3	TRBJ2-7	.	CASSPLQGSYEQYF	TGCGCCAGCAGCCCTTTACAGGGCTCCTACGAGCAGTACTTC
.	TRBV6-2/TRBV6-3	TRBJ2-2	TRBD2	CASSVGTSGELFF	TGTGCCAGCAGCGTCGGGACTAGCGGGGAGCTGTTTTTT
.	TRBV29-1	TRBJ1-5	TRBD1	CSVVPGQGSAQHF	TGCAGCGTGGTACCGGGACAGGGCTCAGCCCAGCATTTT
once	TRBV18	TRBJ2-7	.	CASSGSFRPYEQYF	TGTGCCAGCTCAGGGAGCTTCCGACCCTACGAGCAGTACTTC
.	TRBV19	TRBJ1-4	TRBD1	CASRAGGRTTNEKLFF	TGTGCCAGTCGGGCAGGGGGGCGAACAACTAATGAAAAACTGTTTTTT
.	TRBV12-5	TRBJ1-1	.	CASGKDTHLNTEAFF	TGTGCTAGTGGGAAAGACACCCACTTGAACACTGAAGCTTTCTTT
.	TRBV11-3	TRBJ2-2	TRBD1	CASSSRTGAEELFF	TGTGCCAGCAGCTCAAGGACAGGGGCCGAGGAGCTGTTTTTT
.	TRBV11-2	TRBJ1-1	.	CASSFTGFTEAFF	TGTGCCAGCAGCTTTACAGGGTTCACCGAAGCTTTCTTT
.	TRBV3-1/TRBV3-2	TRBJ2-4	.	CASSSGIVQYF	TGTGCCAGCAGCTCAGGAATCGTACAGTACTTC
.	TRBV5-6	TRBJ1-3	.	CASTGQFTGNTIYF	TGTGCCAGCACTGGACAGTTCACTGGAAACACCATATATTTT
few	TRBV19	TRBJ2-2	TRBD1	CASSWGQGSGELFF	TGTGCCAGTAGTTGGGGACAGGGCTCCGGGGAGCTGTTTTTT
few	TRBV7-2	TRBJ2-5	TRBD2	CASSLSGRSETQYF	TGTGCCAGCAGCTTAAGCGGGAGGTCAGAGACCCAGTACTTC
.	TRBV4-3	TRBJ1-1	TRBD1	CASSRRGQGARGTEAFF	TGCGCCAGCAGCCGGAGGGGACAGGGGGCGCGGGGCACTGAAGCTTTCTTT
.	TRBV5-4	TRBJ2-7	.	CASSLRVRAGELYEQYF	TGTGCCAGCAGCTTGCGGGTCAGGGCAGGGGAGCTCTACGAGCAGTACTTC
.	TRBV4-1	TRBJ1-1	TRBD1	CASSQHPTGGNTEAFF	TGCGCCAGCAGCCAGCATCCGACAGGGGGGAACACTGAAGCTTTCTTT
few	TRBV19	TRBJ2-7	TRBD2	CASSIVGLAGYEQYF	TGTGCCAGTAGTATTGTGGGACTAGCTGGTTACGAGCAGTACTTC
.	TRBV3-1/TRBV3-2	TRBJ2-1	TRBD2	CASSQIGLAGGPDEQFF	TGTGCCAGCAGCCAAATCGGACTAGCGGGAGGGCCGGATGAGCAGTTCTTC
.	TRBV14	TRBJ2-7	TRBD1	CASQRQGGSYEQYF	TGTGCCAGCCAAAGACAGGGGGGATCCTACGAGCAGTACTTC
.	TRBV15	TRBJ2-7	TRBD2	CATSRDKSGGGSSYEQYF	TGTGCCACCAGCAGAGATAAGTCCGGCGGGGGGAGCTCCTACGAGCAGTACTTC
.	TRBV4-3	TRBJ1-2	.	CASSHGANYGYTF	TGCGCCAGCAGCCACGGAGCTAACTATGGCTACACCTTC
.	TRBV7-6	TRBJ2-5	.	CASRPPQGGGETQYF	TGTGCCAGCAGGCCCCCCCAGGGGGGAGGAGAGACCCAGTACTTC
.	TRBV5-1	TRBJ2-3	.	CASSLGGSYTDTQYF	TGCGCCAGCAGCTTGGGAGGGTCCTACACAGATACGCAGTATTTT
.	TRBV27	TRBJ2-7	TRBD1	CAAGQDSYEQYF	TGTGCCGCGGGACAGGACTCCTACGAGCAGTACTTC
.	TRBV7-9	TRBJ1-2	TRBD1	CASSLGQGVNYGYTF	TGTGCCAGCAGCTTAGGACAGGGAGTGAACTATGGCTACACCTTC
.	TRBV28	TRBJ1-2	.	CASSLPGYGYTF	TGTGCCAGCAGTTTACCAGGCTATGGCTACACCTTC
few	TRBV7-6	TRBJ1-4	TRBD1	CASSLGARTGAAKLFF	TGTGCCAGCAGCTTAGGAGCTCGGACAGGGGCCGCAAAACTGTTTTTT
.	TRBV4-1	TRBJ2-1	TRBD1	CASSQDRDSYNEQFF	TGCGCCAGCAGCCAAGATAGGGACAGCTACAATGAGCAGTTCTTC
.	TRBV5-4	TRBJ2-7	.	CASSLGRDYEQYF	TGTGCCAGCAGCCTGGGACGGGACTACGAGCAGTACTTC
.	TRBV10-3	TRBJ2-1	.	CAIRPTSGEQFF	TGTGCCATCAGACCTACTAGTGGTGAGCAGTTCTTC
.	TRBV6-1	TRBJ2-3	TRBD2	CASSEASLAGGTDTQYF	TGTGCCAGCAGTGAAGCGTCCCTAGCGGGAGGCACAGATACGCAGTATTTT
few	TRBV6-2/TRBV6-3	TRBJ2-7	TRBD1	CASSPGTGLSVIHEQYF	TGTGCCAGCAGTCCAGGGACAGGACTGAGCGTGATCCACGAGCAGTACTTC
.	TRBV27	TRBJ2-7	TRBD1	CASSKGQKGHEQYF	TGTGCCAGCAGCAAGGGACAGAAGGGCCACGAGCAGTACTTC
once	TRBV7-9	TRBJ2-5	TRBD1	CASSTDRYQETQYF	TGTGCCAGCAGCACGGACAGGTACCAAGAGACCCAGTACTTC
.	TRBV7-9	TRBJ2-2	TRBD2	CASSLAGLAGPTGELFF	TGTGCCAGCAGCTTAGCCGGACTAGCGGGACCGACCGGGGAGCTGTTTTTT
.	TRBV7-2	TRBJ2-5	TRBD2	CASSPGTSGSQETQYF	TGTGCCAGCAGCCCAGGGACTAGCGGGAGTCAGGAGACCCAGTACTTC
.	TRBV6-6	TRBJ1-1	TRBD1	CASSGRDSNTEAFF	TGTGCCAGCAGTGGCCGGGACAGTAACACTGAAGCTTTCTTT